This TCR beta chain appears in the sequencing data of a study of human T cells and chemical hapten exposure. This clonotype was observed at least ten times. Whole blood that had not been fractionated was the source of extracted total RNA. Individual cDNA molecules received unique molecular identifiers in the library. TCRdb reanalysed the reads using MiXCR and keeps one entry per CDR3 protein. Among about 120,000 distinct CDR3 sequences listed, 8.5% to 9% were seen once. The sequenced material came from whole blood. The origin of this receptor is a human donor in good health. Some clones in this sample may be carry-over from other donors' samples.

In nucleotides, the CDR3 is TGCAGTGCTAGATCCAGGGGGACGAACACTGAAGCTTTCTTT. Translation: CSARSRGTNTEAFF. This chain connects TRBV20-1 to TRBJ1-1; 7 positions match TRBD1. From germline, CDR1 is DFQATT and CDR2 SNEGSKA (reference sequence). CDR3 size: 14 residues. V shed 2 bases and J 1 base; nucleotides not matched to a gene: 4.